Listed here is a single T cell receptor beta chain. The V gene end was trimmed by 7 bases and the J gene end by 6 bases; junction bases not matched to a gene: 4. CDR3 size: 13 residues. The germline V gene has CDR1 MNHEY and CDR2 SVGAGI. These data originate in a study of blood T cell repertoires in COVID-19. Clones were read by immunoSEQ multiplex PCR, and TCRdb kept only the in-frame ones, dropping some. The sample lists under 350,000 clones, approximately 87% seen once, with 4.6% in the top ten. What was sequenced was peripheral blood. The rearrangement joins TRBV6-5 to TRBJ1-5, with 9 bases that match TRBD1. The receptor's source is a man between 60 and 75 years old who had recovered from COVID-19. The CDR3: CASTDRGGQPQHF. CDR3 bases: TGTGCCAGCACGGACAGGGGCGGTCAGCCCCAGCATTTT.